The clone carrying this T cell receptor (beta chain) appeared a few times. Trimming removed 6 bases from V and 9 bases from J, with 21 bases in between. The CDR3 has 15 residues. In germline, CDR1 is MGHRA, CDR2 YSYEKL. The authors reverse transcribed all of the isolated RNA, so sequencing captured expressed TCRB transcripts. Sequencing used immunoSEQ multiplex PCR; TCRdb keeps in-frame clones, though not all of them. The profile shows about 360,000 clones, roughly an eighth of them singletons. The entry originates in a study of beta chain features in type 1 diabetes. The sequencing sample was made of naive CD4+ T cells from blood. The receptor comes from a man younger than 35 in good health. The V and J genes are TRBV4-1 and TRBJ2-1; D perhaps matches TRBD2 (6 bases). This chain's CDR3 is CASRQTRIAVVEQFF. CDR3 bases: TGCGCCAGCAGACAAACGAGGATAGCGGTTGTTGAGCAGTTCTTC.